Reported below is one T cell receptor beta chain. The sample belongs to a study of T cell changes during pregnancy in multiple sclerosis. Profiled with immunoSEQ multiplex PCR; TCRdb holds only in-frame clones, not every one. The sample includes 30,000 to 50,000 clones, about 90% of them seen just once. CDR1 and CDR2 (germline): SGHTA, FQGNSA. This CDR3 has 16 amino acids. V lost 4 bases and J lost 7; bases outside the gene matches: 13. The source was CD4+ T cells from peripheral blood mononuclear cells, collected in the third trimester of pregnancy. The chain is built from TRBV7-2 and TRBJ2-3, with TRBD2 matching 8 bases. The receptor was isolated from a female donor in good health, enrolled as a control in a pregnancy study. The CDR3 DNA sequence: TGTGCCAGCAGCTCTGCGCTGCGGGGGGTACGACATACGCAGTATTTT. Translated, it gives CASSSALRGVRHTQYF.